This TCR beta chain was observed in a study of cytomegalovirus exposure and HLA in healthy donors. Assay: immunoSEQ multiplex PCR; the TCRdb copy retains only in-frame clones and omits some. Of 140,000 or so clones listed, 90% to 95% are singletons. The CDR3 loop spans 14 amino acids. The V and J ends lost 6 bases and 2 bases respectively, with 15 bases between them. Germline CDR1 reads SGHKS; CDR2 reads YYEKEE (reference sequence). The chain carries TRBV5-5 and TRBJ2-7; D might be TRBD2 (5 bases). The receptor was derived from a man younger than 35 in good health and CMV-seronegative. The sequenced material came from PBMCs. The CDR3 loop is CASNPSRSPYEQYF. CDR3 DNA: TGTGCCAGCAACCCTAGCAGGTCCCCCTACGAGCAGTACTTC.